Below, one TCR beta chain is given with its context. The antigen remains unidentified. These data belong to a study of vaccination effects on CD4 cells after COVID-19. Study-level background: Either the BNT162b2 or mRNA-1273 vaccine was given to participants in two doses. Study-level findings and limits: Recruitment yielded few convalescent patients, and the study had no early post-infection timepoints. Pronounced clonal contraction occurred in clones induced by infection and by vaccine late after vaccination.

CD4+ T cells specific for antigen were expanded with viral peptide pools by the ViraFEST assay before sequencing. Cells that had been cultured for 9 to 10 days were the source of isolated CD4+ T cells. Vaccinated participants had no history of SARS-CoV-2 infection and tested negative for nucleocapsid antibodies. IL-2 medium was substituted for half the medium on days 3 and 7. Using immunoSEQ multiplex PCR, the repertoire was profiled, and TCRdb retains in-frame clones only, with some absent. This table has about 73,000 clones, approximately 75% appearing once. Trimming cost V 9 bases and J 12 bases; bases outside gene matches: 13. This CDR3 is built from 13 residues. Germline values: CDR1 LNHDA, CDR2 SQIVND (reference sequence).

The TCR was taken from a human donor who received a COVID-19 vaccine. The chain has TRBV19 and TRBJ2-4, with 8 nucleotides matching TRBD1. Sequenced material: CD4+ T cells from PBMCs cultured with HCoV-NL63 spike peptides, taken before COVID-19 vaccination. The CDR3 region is CASISHTGGHQYF. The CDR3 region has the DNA TGTGCCAGCATCAGTCATACAGGGGGGCATCAGTACTTC.